These 24 T cell receptor beta chains share one sample of origin, sequenced in a study of CD8 T cells in Susac syndrome. It was with random hexamers that roughly 0.45 to 1 ug RNA was reverse transcribed. A single record per CDR3 protein comes from TCRdb applying MiXCR to the immunoSEQ multiplex PCR reads. The repertoire includes roughly 120,000 distinct CDR3 sequences, around 94% of them detected once, and 0.065% to 0.09% sits in the top ten. Input material: CD4+ T cells from PBMCs. The receptors were gathered from a human donor in good health.

The V gene is TRBV7-2, the J gene TRBJ1-5; TRBD1 is a possible D gene (5 bases). There are 16 residues in the CDR3. Per germline, CDR1 SGHTA and CDR2 FQGNSA. V was pared by 5 bases and J by 1 base, with 15 bases between. The CDR3: CASSPQAGTSNQPQHF. For the CDR3, the DNA is TGTGCCAGCAGCCCTCAAGCGGGGACGAGCAATCAGCCCCAGCATTTT.

V gene TRBV6-2 or TRBV6-3 combines with J gene TRBJ2-2; TRBD1 matches at 7 bases. This CDR3 comprises 16 residues. The germline V gene encodes CDR1 MNHEY and CDR2 SVGEGT. After removal of 2 bases from V and 4 bases from J, the junction contained 7 bases not matched to a gene. The CDR3 nucleotides are TGTGCCAGCAGTTACGCGCAGGGGGTCGTCACCGGGGAGCTGTTTTTT. It encodes CASSYAQGVVTGELFF.

This chain links TRBV5-1 with TRBJ1-2; TRBD1 aligns across 8 bases. The length of the CDR3 is 15 residues. V was pared by 4 bases and J by 6 bases, with 11 bases of the junction left unmatched. Per the germline V gene, CDR1 is SGHRS and CDR2 is YFSETQ. CDR3 in DNA: TGCGCCAGCAGCAGCGACGGACAGGGAACAGATGGCTACACCTTC. Amino acids: CASSSDGQGTDGYTF. Filled out from reference TRBV5-1 and TRBJ1-2, the complete variable domain reads KAGVTQTPRYLIKTRGQQVTLSCSPISGHRSVSWYQQTPGQGLQFLFEYFSETQRNKGNFPGRFSGRQFSNSRSEMNVSTLELGDSALYLCASSSDGQGTDGYTFGSGTRLTVV.

The chain employs TRBV24-1 and TRBJ2-2, with TRBD1 matching 7 bases. The CDR3 loop spans 15 amino acids. Looked up from germline, CDR1 is KGHDR and CDR2 is SFDVKD. V was pared by 3 bases and J by 5 bases, with 5 bases of the junction left unmatched. The CDR3 loop reads CATSDAQGWTGELFF. As DNA, the CDR3 is TGTGCCACCAGTGATGCACAGGGGTGGACCGGGGAGCTGTTTTTT.

The chain uses TRBV5-6 and TRBJ2-1, with D unresolved. The CDR3 consists of 15 residues. The germline gives CDR1 SGHDT, CDR2 YYEEEE. With 1 base removed from V and 3 bases from J, the gap between germline ends came to 11 bases. Written as DNA, the CDR3 is TGTGCCAGCAGCTTGAGTGGGCCCGACTACAATGAGCAGTTCTTC. It codes for CASSLSGPDYNEQFF.

This chain's CDR3 is CASSLSGSYEQYF. In nucleotides, the CDR3 is TGTGCCAGTAGTTTGTCAGGCTCCTACGAGCAGTACTTC. The chain employs TRBV19 and TRBJ2-7, with D unclear. V was shortened by 5 bases and J by 0 bases, with 8 bases between the two germline ends. CDR3 length equals 13 residues. CDR1 and CDR2 (germline): LNHDA, SQIVND (reference sequence).

J is TRBJ2-5 and V is TRBV7-2; 7 bases are a match to TRBD2. This CDR3 spans 14 amino acids. J was trimmed by 7 bases and V by 1 base; bases with no gene match: 6. The germline gives CDR1 SGHTA, CDR2 FQGNSA. In DNA form, the CDR3 reads TGTGCCAGCAGCTTAGAGACTAGCTCGGCGACCCAGTACTTC. Translating gives CASSLETSSATQYF.

This sequence joins TRBV30 and TRBJ2-2, with D perhaps TRBD2 (5 bases). CDR1 is GTSNPN, CDR2 SVGIG, per germline (reference sequence). V lost 0 bases to trimming and J lost 5 bases, with 10 bases between them. The CDR3 has 14 amino acids. CDR3 sequence: CAWSVITGTGELFF. Written as DNA, the CDR3 is TGTGCCTGGAGTGTAATAACGGGGACCGGGGAGCTGTTTTTT.

In DNA, the CDR3 is TGCGCCAGCAGCTTACAGGGGTGGACTGAAGCTTTCTTT. Translated, it gives CASSLQGWTEAFF. The genes are TRBV5-1 and TRBJ1-1, with 7 bases matching TRBD1. From germline, CDR1 is SGHRS and CDR2 YFSETQ. Losses at the gene ends were 2 bases for V and 5 bases for J; bases not matched to a gene: 3. The CDR3 is 13 residues long.

This clonotype has a single count. CDR3 amino acids: CATSRQGEDIQYF. The CDR3 DNA is TGTGCCACCAGCCGCCAGGGAGAGGACATTCAGTACTTC. J is TRBJ2-4 and V is TRBV15; D may be TRBD1 or TRBD2 (5 bases each). This CDR3 region has 13 residues. Germline-derived CDR1 and CDR2 are LNHNV and YYDKDF (reference sequence). Deletions cut 5 bases from V and 8 bases from J, with 13 bases between. Together with reference TRBV15 and TRBJ2-4, the CDR3 gives the full variable domain: DAMVIQNPRYQVTQFGKPVTLSCSQTLNHNVMYWYQQKSSQAPKLLFHYYDKDFNNEADTPDNFQSRRPNTSFCFLDIRSPGLGDTAMYLCATSRQGEDIQYFGAGTRLSVL.

V is TRBV7-9 and J is TRBJ1-5, with 9 bases matching TRBD1. V lost 4 bases and J lost 0; bases outside the gene matches: 4. Per the germline V gene, CDR1 is SEHNR and CDR2 is FQNEAQ (reference sequence). The CDR3 runs 16 residues. The DNA for the CDR3 is TGTGCCAGCAGCTCGGGACAGGGAAATAGCAATCAGCCCCAGCATTTT. This encodes CASSSGQGNSNQPQHF.

This chain's CDR3 is CSASLTSGDYEQYF. DNA for the CDR3: TGCAGTGCTTCGCTGACTAGCGGGGACTACGAGCAGTACTTC. The chain employs TRBV20-1 and TRBJ2-7; 11 nucleotides agree with TRBD2. V lost 5 bases and J lost 3; bases outside the gene matches: 6. Germline V gene sequence: CDR1 DFQATT, CDR2 SNEGSKA (reference sequence). CDR3 length: 14 residues.

The rearrangement uses TRBV5-1 and TRBJ2-3; D gene ambiguous. The CDR3 consists of 14 residues. The V end lost 2 bases, the J end lost 5 bases, and 12 bases lay between the germline ends. Looked up from germline, CDR1 is SGHRS and CDR2 is YFSETQ. The CDR3 spells CASSFSDSEDTQYF. In nucleotides, the CDR3 is TGCGCCAGCAGCTTCTCTGACTCAGAAGATACGCAGTATTTT.

The J gene is TRBJ2-7, the V gene TRBV28; 11 nucleotides line up with TRBD2. In germline, CDR1 is MDHEN, CDR2 SYDVKM. The CDR3 runs 16 residues. V gave up 4 bases and J gave up 11 bases; unmatched junction bases: 16. For the CDR3, the DNA is TGTGCCAGCAGTTCTTCACTTGATAGCGGGAGGGCCGCCGAGTACTTC. It codes for CASSSSLDSGRAAEYF.

The rearrangement joins TRBV5-1 to TRBJ2-7, with D perhaps given as TRBD1 or TRBD2 (5 bases each). The CDR3 sequence is 16 residues long. Trimming removed 5 bases at V and 6 bases at J, with 24 bases between. CDR1 is SGHRS, CDR2 YFSETQ, per germline. CDR3 in DNA: TGCGCCAGCAGACCGGGGCAGGGCGTCCCTACTTTCGAGCAGTACTTC. This encodes CASRPGQGVPTFEQYF.

The V and J genes are TRBV19 and TRBJ1-5, with D tentatively TRBD1 (6 bases). This CDR3 spans 14 amino acids. Germline V lookup: CDR1 LNHDA, CDR2 SQIVND (reference sequence). The ends were cut back, 4 bases at V and 6 bases at J, with 13 bases in the middle. The CDR3 DNA reads TGTGCCAGTAGTAAACAGGGTTTTAGTCAGCCCCAGCATTTT. Its protein product is CASSKQGFSQPQHF.

This clonotype was picked up one time. The rearrangement joins TRBV7-2 to TRBJ1-1; no clear D. The V end was cut by 3 bases, the J end by 4 bases, with 9 bases between. This CDR3 region has 13 residues. Germline values: CDR1 SGHTA, CDR2 FQGNSA. Here the CDR3 reads CASSLNEGTEAFF. CDR3 nucleotides: TGTGCCAGCAGCTTGAATGAGGGCACTGAAGCTTTCTTT. Full variable domain (outside the CDR3, taken from reference TRBV7-2 and TRBJ1-1): GAGVSQSPSNKVTEKGKDVELRCDPISGHTALYWYRQSLGQGLEFLIYFQGNSAPDKSGLPSDRFSAERTGGSVSTLTIQRTQQEDSAVYLCASSLNEGTEAFFGQGTRLTVV.

The chain has TRBV18 and TRBJ1-1; unclear D gene. V shed 3 bases and J shed 0 bases, with 2 bases lying between them. Germline-derived CDR1 and CDR2 are KGHSH and LQKENI. This CDR3 comprises 12 residues. This CDR3 is CASSPLNTEAFF. As DNA, the CDR3 is TGTGCCAGCTCACCGCTGAACACTGAAGCTTTCTTT.

This clonotype appeared once. V is TRBV14 and J is TRBJ1-1; D is unresolved. Germline V gene data show CDR1 as SGHDN and CDR2 as FVKESK. CDR3 length: 14 amino acids. The germline V and J ends were trimmed by 6 bases and 8 bases, with 19 bases remaining between them. CDR3 in amino acids: CASRRSLTVEEAFF. CDR3 DNA sequence: TGTGCCAGCAGACGATCCTTAACAGTTGAAGAAGCTTTCTTT.

The CDR3, as DNA: TGCAGCGTTGCCTCCTCTGGGGCCAACGTCCTGACTTTC. Translation: CSVASSGANVLTF. The rearrangement joins TRBV29-1 to TRBJ2-6, with D unresolved. Trimming stripped 4 bases from V and 0 bases from J, with 4 bases between. The CDR3 has 13 residues. The germline CDR1 and CDR2 sequences are SQVTM and ANQGSEA.

The V gene is TRBV6-2 or TRBV6-3, the J gene TRBJ2-7; a weak D match, TRBD2 (6 bases). Trimming left V 4 bases short and J 7 bases short, with 20 bases between. Germline assignment: CDR1 MNHEY and CDR2 SVGEGT. This CDR3 comprises 15 residues. This CDR3 is CASSSGTAGSREQYF. In DNA form, the CDR3 reads TGTGCCAGCAGTTCCGGGACCGCGGGAAGTCGGGAGCAGTACTTC.

The chain carries TRBV23-1 and TRBJ1-4; D is perhaps TRBD1 (5 bases). TRBV23-1 is treated as an ORF (open reading frame) with a function not yet certain. V lost 8 bases and J lost 3, with 16 bases in between. The CDR3 runs 15 residues. CDR3 bases: TGCGCCAGCCTCAAGGGAGTCAGGGCTAATGAAAAACTGTTTTTT. Amino acids: CASLKGVRANEKLFF.

The J gene is TRBJ1-1, the V gene TRBV29-1; 8 bases map to TRBD1. Germline trimming cut 7 bases from V and 2 bases from J; bases unmatched to any gene: 3. CDR1 SQVTM and CDR2 ANQGSEA come from the germline V gene. This CDR3 spans 12 amino acids. In nucleotides, the CDR3 is TGCAGCGGCGGACAGGGAAACACTGAAGCTTTCTTT. Translating it yields CSGGQGNTEAFF.

The gene calls are TRBV20-1 and TRBJ1-1; D call uncertain. The CDR3 runs to 16 residues. Trimming stripped 5 bases from V and 0 bases from J, with 19 bases between. Germline assignment: CDR1 DFQATT and CDR2 SNEGSKA (reference sequence). This CDR3 is CSASLLRGTMNTEAFF. The CDR3 bases are TGCAGTGCTTCCCTCCTGCGGGGAACCATGAACACTGAAGCTTTCTTT.